These 21 T cell receptor beta chains were sequenced from one sample in a study of early T cells in non-severe SARS-CoV-2 infection. Using its own MiXCR run on the 5' RACE reads, TCRdb lists one record per CDR3 protein. The sample contains more than 40,000 distinct CDR3 sequences, approximately 4% of which appear only once. Sequencing input: whole blood. The receptors shown here come from an adult who was a healthcare worker with PCR-confirmed SARS-CoV-2 infection or an uninfected control (not recorded which).

This clonotype was seen many times. The chain combines TRBV24-1 with TRBJ2-7, with 12 bases lining up with TRBD1. V lost 4 bases, J lost 6 bases, and 6 bases stayed unmatched. The germline gives CDR1 KGHDR, CDR2 SFDVKD. CDR3 length: 15 amino acids. The DNA for the CDR3 is TGTGCCACCAGTGACCCGGGACAGGGGGCATCCGAGCAGTACTTC. This codes for CATSDPGQGASEQYF.

The table lists this clonotype with many counts. The rearrangement uses TRBV5-4 and TRBJ2-4; 7 nucleotides line up with TRBD1. There are 14 residues in the CDR3. The germline gives CDR1 SGHNT, CDR2 YYREEE (reference sequence). Trimming took 4 bases from V and 8 from J; bases not matched to a gene: 9. The CDR3 reads CASSRTGAGDIQYF. CDR3 DNA: TGTGCCAGCAGCCGTACAGGGGCCGGCGACATTCAGTACTTC.

There are many counts of this clonotype. V gene TRBV20-1 combines with J gene TRBJ2-5; no clear D. The CDR3 spans 13 residues. Germline CDR1 and CDR2: DFQATT and SNEGSKA (reference sequence). V dropped 3 bases and J dropped 5 bases, with 13 bases sitting between them. The DNA of the CDR3 is TGCAGTGCTAGCTGGCGCCCGAGCGAGACCCAGTACTTC. It yields the protein CSASWRPSETQYF.

This clonotype occurred many times. This chain connects TRBV7-9 to TRBJ2-7; 13 nucleotides line up with TRBD2. V lost 5 bases and J lost 5; bases outside the gene matches: 6. Germline V gives CDR1 SEHNR, CDR2 FQNEAQ (reference sequence). The CDR3 has 15 residues. CDR3 region: CASSTTSGRAHEQYF. The DNA of the CDR3 is TGTGCCAGCAGCACAACTAGCGGGAGGGCCCACGAGCAGTACTTC.

This clonotype was seen at least ten times. V usage is TRBV29-1 and J usage is TRBJ2-1; D may be TRBD2 (6 bases). Looked up from germline, CDR1 is SQVTM and CDR2 is ANQGSEA. V was pared by 7 bases and J by 3 bases, with 19 bases between. This CDR3 comprises 15 residues. This CDR3 is CSAATGPGVYNEQFF. Written as DNA, the CDR3 is TGCAGCGCAGCCACCGGGCCGGGGGTCTACAATGAGCAGTTCTTC.

This clonotype came up many times. This chain connects TRBV2 to TRBJ1-2; 10 bases map to TRBD1. CDR3 length equals 13 residues. Germline V gene sequence: CDR1 SNHLY, CDR2 FYNNEI. The V segment lost 4 bases and the J segment 6 bases; nucleotides outside the gene matches: 2. For the CDR3, the DNA is TGTGCCAGCAGTGGACAGGGGGCCAATGGCTACACCTTC. Its protein product is CASSGQGANGYTF. Full variable domain (rest looked up from reference TRBV2 and TRBJ1-2): EPEVTQTPSHQVTQMGQEVILRCVPISNHLYFYWYRQILGQKVEFLVSFYNNEISEKSEIFDDQFSVERPDGSNFTLKIRSTKLEDSAMYFCASSGQGANGYTFGSGTRLTVV.

This clonotype showed up many times. This chain connects TRBV7-9 to TRBJ1-3; D is uncertain. The CDR3 consists of 15 residues. The germline V gene encodes CDR1 SEHNR and CDR2 FQNEAQ (reference sequence). Trimming took 5 bases from V and 4 from J, leaving 15 bases between them. This chain's CDR3 is CASSPSAGAGNTIYF. CDR3 nucleotide sequence: TGTGCCAGCAGCCCTTCGGCGGGCGCCGGAAACACCATATATTTT.

This clonotype appeared many times. The rearrangement uses TRBV29-1 and TRBJ1-2; weak D call: TRBD1 (5 bases). CDR3 length equals 13 residues. V shed 5 bases and J shed 0 bases, with 10 bases lying between them. CDR1 is SQVTM and CDR2 is ANQGSEA in the germline V gene. CDR3: CSVRDLANYGYTF. DNA of the CDR3: TGCAGCGTTCGGGACCTAGCTAACTATGGCTACACCTTC.

This clonotype was detected many times. The chain employs TRBV29-1 and TRBJ1-3; a weak D match, TRBD1 (6 bases). Germline V gene lookup returns CDR1 SQVTM and CDR2 ANQGSEA. The CDR3 is 12 residues long. V lost 7 bases and J 1 base, leaving 8 bases between the germline ends. Here the CDR3 reads CSAQGSGNTIYF. DNA of the CDR3: TGCAGCGCCCAGGGGTCTGGAAACACCATATATTTT.

This clonotype was seen many times. The gene calls are TRBV20-1 and TRBJ1-1; 11 nucleotides line up with TRBD1. CDR3 length equals 14 residues. Trimming cost V 5 bases and J 0 bases; bases outside gene matches: 2. Germline values: CDR1 DFQATT, CDR2 SNEGSKA (reference sequence). The CDR3 is CSARTGGMNTEAFF. The DNA of the CDR3 is TGCAGTGCTCGGACAGGGGGCATGAACACTGAAGCTTTCTTT.

This clonotype was recorded at least ten times. V and J are TRBV6-1 and TRBJ2-1; D unresolved. The CDR3 runs to 11 residues. Looked up from germline, CDR1 is MNHNS and CDR2 is SASEGT. Trimming pared 6 bases from V and 10 bases from J, leaving 10 bases between. In DNA form, the CDR3 reads TGTGCCAGCAGCGGTATGATAGAGCAGTTCTTC. Its translation is CASSGMIEQFF.

This clonotype was counted at least ten times. The CDR3 is CASSLDGGLGELFF. CDR3 sequence (DNA): TGTGCCAGTAGTTTGGACGGGGGACTCGGGGAGCTGTTTTTT. The chain combines TRBV19 with TRBJ2-2; D may be TRBD2 (6 bases). CDR3 size: 14 residues. Germline V lookup: CDR1 LNHDA, CDR2 SQIVND (reference sequence). V dropped 5 bases and J dropped 7 bases, with 14 bases sitting between them.

Ten or more counts support this clonotype. This chain joins TRBV29-1 and TRBJ1-2, with unresolved D. The CDR3 is 11 residues long. Trimming left V 5 bases short and J 4 bases short, with 8 bases between. Germline-derived CDR1 and CDR2 are SQVTM and ANQGSEA. The CDR3 reads CSVYTSYGYTF. The CDR3 DNA reads as TGCAGCGTTTACACATCCTATGGCTACACCTTC. Complete variable domain (other parts from reference TRBV29-1 and TRBJ1-2): SAVISQKPSRDICQRGTSLTIQCQVDSQVTMMFWYRQQPGQSLTLIATANQGSEATYESGFVIDKFPISRPNLTFSTLTVSNMSPEDSSIYLCSVYTSYGYTFGSGTRLTVV.

This clonotype was seen more than once but under ten times. This sequence joins TRBV19 and TRBJ2-1, with D possibly being TRBD2 (6 bases). The CDR3 is made up of 15 amino acids. Germline V CDR1 and CDR2: LNHDA, SQIVND (reference sequence). Trimming cost V 3 bases and J 8 bases, with 17 bases left between them. The CDR3 is CASSIGRGPLDEQFF. The CDR3 DNA sequence: TGTGCCAGTAGTATCGGGCGGGGCCCACTGGATGAGCAGTTCTTC.

This clonotype was picked up many times. The chain couples TRBV20-1 to TRBJ1-1; D ambiguous. CDR3 length: 11 residues. With 2 bases removed from V and 7 bases from J, the gap between germline ends came to 8 bases. In germline, CDR1 is DFQATT, CDR2 SNEGSKA (reference sequence). In DNA, the CDR3 is TGCAGTGCTAGACATGACGGTGAAGCTTTCTTT. It codes for CSARHDGEAFF.

This clonotype was detected many times. This chain connects TRBV10-2 to TRBJ1-6; 10 nucleotides line up with TRBD1. Germline CDR1 WSHSY, CDR2 SAAADI. This CDR3 contains 15 residues. The V segment lost 2 bases and the J segment 11 bases; nucleotides outside the gene matches: 6. CDR3 in amino acids: CASSEPGDRGPPLHF. The CDR3 DNA reads as TGCGCCAGCAGTGAGCCGGGGGACAGGGGTCCACCCCTCCACTTT.

The gene calls are TRBV9 and TRBJ1-6, with TRBD1 as a possible D gene (6 bases). The CDR3 sequence is 15 residues long. The ends were cut back, 4 bases at V and 6 bases at J, with 14 bases in the middle. Germline CDR1 is SGDLS and CDR2 is YYNGEE. CDR3 residues: CASSLRQARNSPLHF. In DNA form, the CDR3 reads TGTGCCAGCAGCCTTCGACAGGCCCGTAATTCACCCCTCCACTTT.

This clonotype was picked up many times. The rearrangement uses TRBV7-6 and TRBJ1-4, with a tentative D call TRBD1 (6 bases). V gave up 1 base and J gave up 5 bases, with 11 bases separating them. CDR1 SGHVS and CDR2 FNYEAQ come from the germline V gene. This CDR3 has 15 amino acids. The CDR3 loop reads CASSLGGQPNEKLFF. The CDR3 region has the DNA TGTGCCAGCAGCTTAGGTGGACAGCCAAATGAAAAACTGTTTTTT.

This clonotype showed up just a few times. This chain uses TRBV5-1 with TRBJ2-5, with D uncertain. Trimming shortened V by 4 bases and J by 3 bases, and 10 bases separated the two germline ends. Germline values: CDR1 SGHRS, CDR2 YFSETQ. The CDR3 loop spans 13 amino acids. CDR3 DNA: TGCGCCAGCAGCCCCGACGGAGAAGAGACCCAGTACTTC. It translates to CASSPDGEETQYF.

This clonotype occurred many times. The gene calls are TRBV12-3 or TRBV12-4 and TRBJ2-5; possible D gene TRBD2, 6 bases. Deletions cut 10 bases from V and 8 bases from J, with 20 bases between. The CDR3 consists of 13 residues. Here the CDR3 DNA reads TGTGCCACCACCCCCCGGGGACTCGGAACCCAGTACTTC. It codes for CATTPRGLGTQYF.

This clonotype was recorded many times. The gene calls are TRBV19 and TRBJ2-7; the match to TRBD2 covers 7 bases. Per germline, CDR1 LNHDA and CDR2 SQIVND (reference sequence). The CDR3 runs 11 residues. Trimming took 7 bases from V and 8 from J; bases not matched to a gene: 5. The CDR3 DNA is TGTGCCAGTACCCGGAGCGGGAAGCAGTACTTC. Translated: CASTRSGKQYF.